One and the same sample provided the 22 T cell receptor beta chains below, sequenced in a study of CD8+ T cells in alopecia areata. Isolated RNA was reverse transcribed into cDNA used as the sequencing template. Data came from immunoSEQ multiplex PCR; TCRdb stores just in-frame clones and leaves some out. The sample has about 97,000 clones; roughly two fifths are singletons. The specimen was CD4+ T cells sorted from blood. The receptors come from a human donor with alopecia areata.

The chain is built from TRBV7-6 and TRBJ1-2; maybe TRBD1 (5 bases). CDR3 length: 13 amino acids. The V end lost 0 bases, the J end lost 7 bases, and 9 bases lay between the germline ends. The V gene's germline CDR1 is SGHVS and CDR2 FNYEAQ. This CDR3 reads CASSLARDGGYTF. The CDR3 region has the DNA TGTGCCAGCAGCTTAGCGAGGGACGGTGGCTACACCTTC.

This clone was counted between two and nine times. CDR3: CSADPSGNHEKLFF. The CDR3 DNA reads as TGCAGCGCTGACCCCTCGGGTAACCATGAAAAACTGTTTTTT. The chain couples TRBV29-1 to TRBJ1-4; no clear D gene. This CDR3 has 14 residues. Germline-derived CDR1 and CDR2 are SQVTM and ANQGSEA. Trimming stripped 7 bases from V and 6 bases from J, with 18 bases between.

This clone showed up just a few times. The chain has TRBV29-1 and TRBJ2-3, with D possibly matching TRBD2 (5 bases). Germline values: CDR1 SQVTM, CDR2 ANQGSEA. Between the trimmed V and J ends, which lost 2 bases and 6 bases, there was a span of 12 bases. The CDR3 loop spans 13 amino acids. The CDR3 DNA sequence: TGCAGCGTTGAACAACGGCGGAGGGATACGCAGTATTTT. Translating it yields CSVEQRRRDTQYF.

This clone was counted between two and nine times. V usage is TRBV9 and J usage is TRBJ2-7; no definite D call. The CDR3 sequence is 14 residues long. In germline, CDR1 is SGDLS, CDR2 YYNGEE. The V end was cut by 0 bases, the J end by 0 bases, with 7 bases between. The CDR3 sequence: CASSVGPSSYEQYF. The CDR3, as DNA: TGTGCCAGCAGCGTAGGTCCTAGCTCCTACGAGCAGTACTTC.

This clone was seen a few times. The V gene is TRBV5-1, the J gene TRBJ2-3; no reliable D call. Germline lookup yields CDR1 SGHRS and CDR2 YFSETQ. CDR3 length: 16 residues. V was shortened by 0 bases and J by 4 bases, with 15 bases between the two germline ends. The chain's CDR3 is CASSLASSGVADTQYF. The DNA for the CDR3 is TGCGCCAGCAGCTTGGCCTCTTCCGGAGTCGCAGATACGCAGTATTTT.

The gene calls are TRBV7-2 and TRBJ1-6, with a weak D call TRBD1 (5 bases). The germline V gene encodes CDR1 SGHTA and CDR2 FQGNSA. The V gene lost 5 bases and the J gene lost 0 bases, with 17 bases spanning the gap. The CDR3 runs to 18 residues. CDR3 DNA sequence: TGTGCCAGCAGCCCACGGGTTGGGGGGAGCTCCTATAATTCACCCCTCCACTTT. Amino acid sequence: CASSPRVGGSSYNSPLHF.

Points on this clone: Other DNA sequences in the same sample also yield this CDR3. The J gene is TRBJ2-5, the V gene TRBV20-1, with D unresolved. From germline, CDR1 is DFQATT and CDR2 SNEGSKA (reference sequence). The germline V and J ends were trimmed by 2 bases and 4 bases, with 5 bases remaining between them. CDR3 size: 11 residues. In DNA form, the CDR3 reads TGCAGTGCTAGATTGGGAGAGACCCAGTACTTC. This gives the protein CSARLGETQYF.

CDR3 coding DNA: TGTGCCAGCAGCTTCCGGGACGGCACTAACTATGGCTACACCTTC. Its translation is CASSFRDGTNYGYTF. This chain joins TRBV5-4 and TRBJ1-2; tentative D call: TRBD1 (5 bases). The CDR3 consists of 15 residues. Germline loops: CDR1 SGHNT, CDR2 YYREEE (reference sequence). Trimming took off 2 bases at V and 0 bases at J, with 11 bases between the two ends. The full variable domain, rest sourced from reference TRBV5-4 and TRBJ1-2, is ETGVTQSPTHLIKTRGQQVTLRCSSQSGHNTVSWYQQALGQGPQFIFQYYREEENGRGNFPPRFSGLQFPNYSSELNVNALELDDSALYLCASSFRDGTNYGYTFGSGTRLTVV.

This clone was seen more than once but under ten times. This chain connects TRBV19 to TRBJ2-1; 7 bases map to TRBD1. V gave up 6 bases and J gave up 7 bases; unmatched junction bases: 9. The CDR3 is 14 amino acids. Per the germline V gene, CDR1 is LNHDA and CDR2 is SQIVND (reference sequence). CDR3 sequence reads: CASSSRGSGNEQFF. In DNA, the CDR3 is TGTGCCAGTAGCAGCAGGGGGAGTGGGAATGAGCAGTTCTTC.

V gene TRBV5-1 combines with J gene TRBJ1-1; no clear D. CDR1 and CDR2 (germline): SGHRS, YFSETQ. This CDR3 spans 13 amino acids. V was pared by 0 bases and J by 1 base, with 4 bases between. This CDR3 reads CASSLARNTEAFF. Here the CDR3 DNA reads TGCGCCAGCAGCTTGGCGAGGAACACTGAAGCTTTCTTT.

This clone was observed a handful of times. This chain links TRBV7-9 with TRBJ1-6, with 9 bases aligning to TRBD1. V gave up 5 bases and J gave up 18 bases; unmatched junction bases: 8. The CDR3 has 12 amino acids. Germline-derived CDR1 and CDR2 are SEHNR and FQNEAQ (reference sequence). The CDR3 region has the DNA TGTGCCAGCAGCGTCGACAGGGGGGACCCCCACTTT. It encodes CASSVDRGDPHF.

This clone was seen a few times. The J gene is TRBJ1-5, the V gene TRBV6-4, with 9 bases matching TRBD1. Germline V gives CDR1 MRHNA, CDR2 SNTAGT. The V gene end was trimmed by 6 bases and the J gene end by 0 bases; junction bases not matched to a gene: 3. The length of the CDR3 is 15 residues. In nucleotides, the CDR3 is TGTGCCAGCAGCAGGACAGGGGATAGCAATCAGCCCCAGCATTTT. This translates into CASSRTGDSNQPQHF.

The chain recombines TRBV20-1 with TRBJ2-7, with unresolved D. The CDR3 runs 10 residues. Germline-derived CDR1 and CDR2 are DFQATT and SNEGSKA (reference sequence). V was trimmed by 6 bases and J by 11 bases, leaving 14 bases between them. CDR3 nucleotides: TGCAGTGCCGTGGGATCCGAAAAGTACTTC. Amino acids: CSAVGSEKYF.

V and J are TRBV30 and TRBJ1-1; TRBD1 is a possible D gene (5 bases). From germline, CDR1 is GTSNPN and CDR2 SVGIG (reference sequence). V was clipped by 4 bases and J by 7 bases, with 16 bases between them. This CDR3 spans 13 amino acids. This CDR3 reads CAWTPGSWGEAFF. For the CDR3, the DNA is TGTGCCTGGACTCCAGGGTCTTGGGGTGAAGCTTTCTTT.

This chain joins TRBV28 and TRBJ2-3; D might be TRBD1 (6 bases). Germline assignment: CDR1 MDHEN and CDR2 SYDVKM. V was cut by 8 bases and J by 6 bases, with 21 bases left in between. This CDR3 spans 15 amino acids. CDR3 DNA sequence: TGTGCCAGCCGAGGGTTTACGTCAACAGGGGATACGCAGTATTTT. This encodes CASRGFTSTGDTQYF.

The V and J genes are TRBV5-1 and TRBJ2-7; D remains ambiguous. The CDR3 spans 12 residues. V shed 0 bases and J shed 5 bases, with 6 bases lying between them. CDR1 and CDR2 (germline): SGHRS, YFSETQ. CDR3: CASSLGSDEQYF. For the CDR3, the DNA is TGCGCCAGCAGCTTGGGCTCGGACGAGCAGTACTTC.

The chain couples TRBV27 to TRBJ2-5; 9 bases match TRBD2. CDR1 is MNHEY, CDR2 SMNVEV, per germline (reference sequence). Trimming took 5 bases from V and 4 from J; bases not matched to a gene: 5. The CDR3 consists of 14 residues. The CDR3 nucleotides are TGTGCCAGCAGTGCCGGGACTAGCACAGAGACCCAGTACTTC. Translated, it gives CASSAGTSTETQYF.

The chain couples TRBV27 to TRBJ1-6; tentatively, D is TRBD1 (6 bases). This CDR3 is 14 amino acids long. Per the germline V gene, CDR1 is MNHEY and CDR2 is SMNVEV (reference sequence). V lost 5 bases and J 5 bases, leaving 10 bases between the germline ends. The CDR3 spells CASSVRGNNSPLHF. The CDR3 DNA reads TGTGCCAGCAGTGTCAGGGGAAATAATTCACCCCTCCACTTT.

This chain joins TRBV25-1 and TRBJ2-7, with unresolved D. From germline, CDR1 is MGHDK and CDR2 SYGVNS. With 6 bases removed from V and 9 bases from J, the gap between germline ends came to 12 bases. The CDR3 spans 11 residues. The CDR3 DNA sequence: TGTGCCAGCAGCCTCGGTGAGGCGCAGTACTTC. Amino acid sequence: CASSLGEAQYF.

The gene calls are TRBV29-1 and TRBJ2-5; 7 bases align to TRBD2. Germline V CDR1 and CDR2: SQVTM, ANQGSEA. This CDR3 comprises 12 residues. V shed 8 bases, J shed 5 bases, and the junction held 8 bases outside the gene matches. CDR3 amino acids: CSMGDYPETQYF. Here the CDR3 DNA reads TGCAGCATGGGGGACTACCCCGAGACCCAGTACTTC.

Only a few counts were recorded for this clone. This chain joins TRBV30 and TRBJ1-5; D gene unclear. Germline V CDR1 and CDR2: GTSNPN, SVGIG (reference sequence). V was pared by 0 bases and J by 4 bases, with 7 bases between. This CDR3 spans 13 amino acids. The CDR3 spells CAWSVGTNQPQHF. CDR3 in DNA: TGTGCCTGGAGTGTCGGAACTAATCAGCCCCAGCATTTT.

This clone was recorded a few times. The V gene is TRBV4-2, the J gene TRBJ2-7, with D possibly matching TRBD2 (6 bases). V lost 0 bases, J lost 1 base, and 13 bases lay in between. Germline CDR1 reads LGHNA; CDR2 reads YNFKEQ. The CDR3 contains 16 residues. CDR3 nucleotides: TGTGCCAGCAGCCAAGAGGCCGGGACTCGATCCTACGAGCAGTACTTC. Protein product: CASSQEAGTRSYEQYF.